Reported below is one T cell receptor beta chain. The source of the sample is a study of neurological immune-mediated disorders. About the research overall: Disease course was recorded as relapsing-remitting for about 30 and secondary progressive for about 8.5% of the roughly 34 multiple sclerosis patients.

The cDNA was generated through 5'RACE incorporating 10-nucleotide random UMIs. TCRdb re-called the 5' RACE reads through MiXCR, storing one row per CDR3 protein. The data show some 66,000 distinct CDR3 sequences, with roughly 4% seen just once and more than 2.5% held by the top ten. V was pared by 0 bases and J by 1 base, with 6 bases of the junction left unmatched. Per the germline V gene, CDR1 is SGHRS and CDR2 is YFSETQ. CDR3 length equals 16 residues. The sequenced sample consisted of PBMCs. The chain has TRBV5-1 and TRBJ1-1, with TRBD1 matching over 7 bases. This TCR derives from a man aged 50-60 years with multiple sclerosis. The CDR3 here is CASSLAVQGRNTEAFF. In nucleotides, the CDR3 is TGCGCCAGCAGCTTGGCCGTACAGGGGAGGAACACTGAAGCTTTCTTT.